This passage covers 24 T cell receptor beta chains from one sample sequenced in a study of shared clonotypes between healthy human individuals. Libraries were prepared by immunoSEQ multiplex PCR; TCRdb keeps only in-frame clonotypes and omits some of them. The table lists approximately 1,500,000 clones, approximately 98% of them singletons. Sequencing used naive CD4+ T cells sorted from blood. The subset denotes: CD45RA+ positively selected. Source of these receptors: a young man in good health.

The genes are TRBV9 and TRBJ2-3; D gene ambiguous. The V gene's germline CDR1 is SGDLS and CDR2 YYNGEE. The CDR3 is made up of 14 amino acids. V was trimmed by 0 bases and J by 2 bases, leaving 7 bases between them. CDR3 coding DNA: TGTGCCAGCAGCGTAGAACCTAACACAGATACGCAGTATTTT. Translation gives CASSVEPNTDTQYF. Supplemented by reference TRBV9 and TRBJ2-3, the full variable domain reads DSGVTQTPKHLITATGQRVTLRCSPRSGDLSVYWYQQSLDQGLQFLIQYYNGEERAKGNILERFSAQQFPDLHSELNLSSLELGDSALYFCASSVEPNTDTQYFGPGTRLTVL.

This clone was detected once. The rearrangement uses TRBV5-1 and TRBJ2-2; 8 bases line up with TRBD2. Germline CDR1 SGHRS, CDR2 YFSETQ. The CDR3 consists of 15 residues. V was pared by 4 bases and J by 7 bases, with 9 bases of the junction left unmatched. Written as DNA, the CDR3 is TGCGCCAGCAGCCCCGGGACTAGAGGGTTCGGGGAGCTGTTTTTT. Amino acids: CASSPGTRGFGELFF.

The chain is built from TRBV7-8 and TRBJ1-2, with unresolved D. This CDR3 comprises 16 residues. Germline loops: CDR1 SGHVS, CDR2 FQNEAQ. V was trimmed by 1 base and J by 1 base, leaving 13 bases between them. The CDR3 spells CASSLEAALYNYGYTF. In DNA, the CDR3 is TGTGCCAGCAGCTTAGAGGCAGCTCTTTATAACTATGGCTACACCTTC.

The rearrangement links TRBV2 to TRBJ2-4; D ambiguous. The germline CDR1 and CDR2 sequences are SNHLY and FYNNEI. This CDR3 has 14 amino acids. V dropped 7 bases and J dropped 0 bases, with 10 bases sitting between them. The CDR3 sequence: CASTTTLAKNIQYF. DNA of the CDR3: TGTGCCAGCACTACGACACTAGCCAAAAACATTCAGTACTTC.

V is TRBV7-2 and J is TRBJ2-5, with D unresolved. This CDR3 region has 14 residues. With 1 base removed from V and 5 bases from J, the gap between germline ends came to 11 bases. CDR1 and CDR2 (germline): SGHTA, FQGNSA. Here the CDR3 reads CASSLGAHRETQYF. CDR3 nucleotide sequence: TGTGCCAGCAGCTTAGGTGCCCACCGGGAGACCCAGTACTTC.

This rearrangement joins TRBV5-4 to TRBJ2-2, with D hard to call. Germline values: CDR1 SGHNT, CDR2 YYREEE (reference sequence). V dropped 0 bases and J dropped 9 bases, with 12 bases sitting between them. The CDR3 runs to 14 residues. The CDR3 protein is CASSLESLGRELFF. As DNA, the CDR3 is TGTGCCAGCAGCTTGGAGTCCCTGGGCCGGGAGCTGTTTTTT.

The genes are TRBV11-2 and TRBJ2-7; no clear D gene. V lost 1 base and J 0 bases, leaving 16 bases between the germline ends. From germline, CDR1 is SGHAT and CDR2 FQNNGV. This CDR3 is built from 17 residues. CDR3 bases: TGTGCCAGCAGCTTAGCCCCTTTTCGATCGAGCTCCTACGAGCAGTACTTC. Translated: CASSLAPFRSSSYEQYF.

The chain joins TRBV6-5 to TRBJ2-5, with 12 bases aligning to TRBD2. Germline CDR1 reads MNHEY; CDR2 reads SVGAGI. The J segment lost 4 bases and the V segment lost 8 bases, leaving 5 bases of the junction unmatched. The CDR3 has 14 amino acids. The CDR3 is CASCLAGGRETQYF. CDR3 DNA: TGTGCCAGCTGCCTAGCGGGAGGGCGAGAGACCCAGTACTTC.

The chain combines TRBV9 with TRBJ2-3, with D uncertain. The CDR3 runs 14 residues. V was cut by 0 bases and J by 4 bases, with 9 bases left in between. Germline values: CDR1 SGDLS, CDR2 YYNGEE. The CDR3 region is CASSVGWAADTQYF. Here the CDR3 DNA reads TGTGCCAGCAGCGTAGGGTGGGCAGCAGATACGCAGTATTTT.

The chain combines TRBV5-6 with TRBJ2-7, with 8 bases fitting TRBD1. V lost 1 base to trimming and J lost 4 bases; unmatched junction nucleotides: 16. This CDR3 spans 18 amino acids. The V gene's germline CDR1 is SGHDT and CDR2 YYEEEE. The CDR3 DNA reads as TGTGCCAGCAGCTTGTGGGTCCCCCTGAACAGGGGGGATTACGAGCAGTACTTC. It yields the protein CASSLWVPLNRGDYEQYF. The full variable domain, with the rest looked up from reference TRBV5-6 and TRBJ2-7, is DAGVTQSPTHLIKTRGQQVTLRCSPKSGHDTVSWYQQALGQGPQFIFQYYEEEERQRGNFPDRFSGHQFPNYSSELNVNALLLGDSALYLCASSLWVPLNRGDYEQYFGPGTRLTVT.

The chain is built from TRBV7-3 and TRBJ1-1; tentatively, D is TRBD1 (5 bases). Trimming took off 5 bases at V and 0 bases at J, with 16 bases between the two ends. CDR1 is SGHTA and CDR2 is FQGTGA in the germline V gene. This CDR3 region has 16 residues. CDR3 in DNA: TGTGCCAGCAGCACGAATGGGGCAAGATTGAACACTGAAGCTTTCTTT. Residues: CASSTNGARLNTEAFF.

The CDR3 protein is CASSFTGVETQYF. Here the CDR3 DNA reads TGTGCCAGCAGCTTCACGGGAGTGGAGACCCAGTACTTC. The chain has TRBV7-2 and TRBJ2-5, with D tentatively TRBD2 (6 bases). V was pared by 3 bases and J by 5 bases, with 10 bases between. This CDR3 contains 13 residues. Germline V gene sequence: CDR1 SGHTA, CDR2 FQGNSA.

This clone was seen once. The chain couples TRBV7-6 to TRBJ1-4; unclear D gene. Trimming cost V 2 bases and J 5 bases, with 6 bases left between them. This CDR3 has 13 residues. CDR1 and CDR2 from the germline V gene are SGHVS and FNYEAQ. As DNA, the CDR3 is TGTGCCAGCAGCTTAATACGGAATGAAAAACTGTTTTTT. Translation gives CASSLIRNEKLFF. The variable domain in full, completed from reference TRBV7-6 and TRBJ1-4, reads GAGVSQSPRYKVTKRGQDVALRCDPISGHVSLYWYRQALGQGPEFLTYFNYEAQQDKSGLPNDRFSAERPEGSISTLTIQRTEQRDSAMYRCASSLIRNEKLFFGSGTQLSVL.

The chain combines TRBV2 with TRBJ2-7, with D possibly being TRBD1 (5 bases). V was shortened by 5 bases and J by 3 bases, with 17 bases between the two germline ends. In germline, CDR1 is SNHLY, CDR2 FYNNEI. This CDR3 contains 15 residues. CDR3 sequence: CASSKDTPMSYEQYF. CDR3 bases: TGTGCCAGCAGTAAGGACACCCCCATGAGCTACGAGCAGTACTTC.

The chain has TRBV7-3 and TRBJ1-1; D is ambiguous. The CDR3 is made up of 13 amino acids. With 5 bases removed from V and 4 bases from J, the gap between germline ends came to 11 bases. From germline, CDR1 is SGHTA and CDR2 FQGTGA. DNA for the CDR3: TGTGCCAGCAGCCGCGCGGGAGGCACTGAAGCTTTCTTT. The encoded protein is CASSRAGGTEAFF.

J is TRBJ2-1 and V is TRBV9; D is undetermined. This CDR3 is built from 16 residues. CDR1 SGDLS and CDR2 YYNGEE come from the germline V gene. V gave up 3 bases and J gave up 2 bases, with 15 bases separating them. In DNA, the CDR3 is TGTGCCAGCAGCGCCAGGACCGGGCTAACCTACAATGAGCAGTTCTTC. Translated: CASSARTGLTYNEQFF. The whole variable domain, filled in from reference TRBV9 and TRBJ2-1, reads DSGVTQTPKHLITATGQRVTLRCSPRSGDLSVYWYQQSLDQGLQFLIQYYNGEERAKGNILERFSAQQFPDLHSELNLSSLELGDSALYFCASSARTGLTYNEQFFGPGTRLTVL.

V gene TRBV4-1 combines with J gene TRBJ1-5; D call uncertain. CDR1 is MGHRA and CDR2 is YSYEKL in the germline V gene. The CDR3 has 13 amino acids. V lost 0 bases and J 4 bases, leaving 4 bases between the germline ends. CDR3 nucleotides: TGCGCCAGCAGCCAAGATAATAATCAGCCCCAGCATTTT. Its translation is CASSQDNNQPQHF.

As for this clone: Other DNA sequences in the sample encode the same CDR3. The chain joins TRBV5-4 to TRBJ2-7; 11 bases are a match to TRBD1. V was pared by 2 bases and J by 5 bases, with 6 bases of the junction left unmatched. Looked up from germline, CDR1 is SGHNT and CDR2 is YYREEE (reference sequence). The CDR3 is made up of 15 amino acids. CDR3 loop: CASSLGGQGAHEQYF. As DNA, the CDR3 is TGTGCCAGCAGCTTAGGAGGACAGGGGGCGCACGAGCAGTACTTC.

This chain connects TRBV4-1 to TRBJ2-5; TRBD2 agrees at 10 bases. Germline CDR1 reads MGHRA; CDR2 reads YSYEKL. V lost 1 base, J lost 2 bases, and 7 bases stayed unmatched. The CDR3 is 17 amino acids. CDR3 region: CASSQVYLAGAQETQYF. The CDR3 region has the DNA TGCGCCAGCAGCCAAGTATACCTAGCGGGGGCACAAGAGACCCAGTACTTC.

This chain connects TRBV29-1 to TRBJ2-4; 8 positions agree with TRBD1. CDR1 SQVTM and CDR2 ANQGSEA come from the germline V gene. This CDR3 region has 13 residues. Germline trimming cut 6 bases from V and 6 bases from J; bases unmatched to any gene: 7. CDR3 residues: CSVWDRRRNIQYF. In nucleotides, the CDR3 is TGCAGCGTCTGGGACAGGAGGAGAAACATTCAGTACTTC. The whole variable domain, filled in from reference TRBV29-1 and TRBJ2-4, reads SAVISQKPSRDICQRGTSLTIQCQVDSQVTMMFWYRQQPGQSLTLIATANQGSEATYESGFVIDKFPISRPNLTFSTLTVSNMSPEDSSIYLCSVWDRRRNIQYFGAGTRLSVL.

The rearrangement uses TRBV27 and TRBJ2-2; perhaps TRBD1 as D (5 bases). Trimming stripped 6 bases from V and 4 bases from J, with 21 bases between. In germline, CDR1 is MNHEY, CDR2 SMNVEV (reference sequence). This CDR3 is built from 17 residues. CDR3 in DNA: TGTGCCAGCAGCTCGAGCAGGCAGGGCAGTCGCACCGGGGAGCTGTTTTTT. Translated: CASSSSRQGSRTGELFF.

The chain carries TRBV5-1 and TRBJ2-7; possible D gene TRBD1, 5 bases. Germline V gives CDR1 SGHRS, CDR2 YFSETQ. The CDR3 contains 13 residues. V was shortened by 0 bases and J by 4 bases, with 8 bases between the two germline ends. CDR3 bases: TGCGCCAGCAGCTTGGTACAGGATTACGAGCAGTACTTC. Translated: CASSLVQDYEQYF. Full variable domain (outside the CDR3, taken from reference TRBV5-1 and TRBJ2-7): KAGVTQTPRYLIKTRGQQVTLSCSPISGHRSVSWYQQTPGQGLQFLFEYFSETQRNKGNFPGRFSGRQFSNSRSEMNVSTLELGDSALYLCASSLVQDYEQYFGPGTRLTVT.

The chain joins TRBV7-2 to TRBJ1-1, with TRBD1 matching over 7 bases. This CDR3 comprises 14 residues. Trimming at V came to 4 bases and at J to 4 bases, leaving 6 bases not matched to a gene. The germline CDR1 and CDR2 sequences are SGHTA and FQGNSA. The CDR3 DNA follows: TGTGCCAGCAGCTCGTTCGACAGGGCCACTGAAGCTTTCTTT. It specifies CASSSFDRATEAFF.

The gene calls are TRBV5-1 and TRBJ1-1, with TRBD1 matching over 9 bases. V shed 5 bases, J shed 5 bases, and the junction held 7 bases outside the gene matches. From germline, CDR1 is SGHRS and CDR2 YFSETQ. The length of the CDR3 is 14 residues. The CDR3 DNA reads as TGCGCCAGCAGAGACGGGACAGGGCAGACTGAAGCTTTCTTT. Translated, it gives CASRDGTGQTEAFF.